This T cell receptor (beta chain) was found in a study of cytomegalovirus exposure and HLA in healthy donors. From germline, CDR1 is PRHDT and CDR2 FYEKMQ (reference sequence). This CDR3 has 16 amino acids. V was clipped by 5 bases and J by 7 bases, with 24 bases between them. PCR amplification relied on 60 Vbeta primers (plus 13 Jbeta primers). The repertoire was sequenced with immunoSEQ multiplex PCR; TCRdb's copy has only in-frame clones and lacks some. The data contain 150,000 to 200,000 clones, around two thirds of them singletons. This chain links TRBV13 with TRBJ2-7, with a tentative D call TRBD2 (5 bases). The TCR sequence derives from a young man in good health and CMV-seropositive. Source material: PBMCs. CDR3 residues: CASSPPSIGRAREQYF. DNA of the CDR3: TGTGCCAGCAGCCCCCCCTCCATTGGGAGAGCACGGGAGCAGTACTTC.